Given below is one T cell receptor (beta chain) in context. Its antigen is currently not known. It has no much larger one-base neighbor in the sample; base qualities were not kept. This record comes from a study of PD-1 blockade in classical Hodgkin lymphoma (TCRdb year 2020). Background on the whole study: Nivolumab dosing was 3 mg/kg intravenously every 2 weeks, continuing until either disease progression or unacceptable toxicity. The study used TCR beta sequencing and CyTOF to define a peripheral blood immune signature of response to PD-1 blockade in classical Hodgkin lymphoma.

In the paper's terms, the time point label means: cycle 2 day 1 (C2D1) of nivolumab. Every trial patient had relapsed following autologous stem cell transplantation, and prior brentuximab vedotin exposure was what differed among cohorts A, B and C. The trial cohort included more than 55 patients with relapsed/refractory classical Hodgkin lymphoma, and each patient had a best overall response of complete response, partial response or progressive disease. In the multi-cohort phase II CheckMate 205 trial, trial patients received single-agent nivolumab. Best overall response was determined by an independent review committee according to the 2007 International Working Group response criteria. Trial PBMCs were collected just before the start of nivolumab (C1D1) and during therapy at cycle 2 day 1 and cycle 4 day 1. Peripheral blood was collected in 8 mL Vacutainer Cell Preparation Tubes, from which PBMCs were isolated by centrifugation and then cryopreserved.

The Qiagen DNeasy kit was used to extract genomic DNA both from unsorted PBMCs and from the negatively selected CD4+ and CD8+ fractions. TCR beta CDR3 regions were amplified by immunoSEQ multiplex PCR using primers annealing to V and J segments. A synthetic immune receptor repertoire was used to minimize amplification bias, and any residual bias was removed computationally once sequencing was done. Per the original workflow: Custom Python scripts were used to quantify repertoire diversity as the Shannon entropy index. The unsorted, CD4+ and CD8+ repertoires were each analyzed separately, with the exception of combined analyses, where CD4+ and CD8+ sequences were merged in silico. A clone was considered expanded if an increase in frequency of at least 2-fold after treatment relative to C1D1 was found, and a pseudocount of 0.5 was applied to clones undetected at baseline. Clones with 0 or 1 copy at C1D1 were defined as singleton clones, while clones with 2 or more copies were defined as non-singleton clones. Clones expanded in unsorted samples were annotated as CD4+, CD8+ or unknown by matching protein sequences in sorted samples from the same patient. Wilcoxon tests were applied to paired samples to test diversity changes from C1D1 to C4D1. TCRdb obtained this table from immuneACCESS and retained in-frame rearrangements with V and J assigned. These tables miss some clones; where compared with another copy, unresolved V genes account for less than half of the shortfall, and the remainder is unexplained. That table gives V, J and clone size, and the DNA gave D and trimming. The sample records some 41,000 clones, about 85% of which are singletons. The biggest ten clones account for just over 5.5% of the sample.

The CDR3 runs 15 amino acids, cysteine and phenylalanine included. The entry retains the CDR3 DNA only, 45 bases that are in frame from base 1. Sequences MNHEY (CDR1) and SMNVEV (CDR2) are obtained from the germline V gene (reference sequence). V is cut back by 3 bases and J by 6 bases, with 8 bases in the junction unmatched. The paper's findings and limits, for the study overall: Lower diversity was seen in patients whose nivolumab began less than 1 year after ASCT, and these patients were left out of later analyses so that immune reconstitution would not confound the results. The study was restricted to a single clinical trial cohort, and the causes of repertoire differences, possibly disease activity or prior therapy, were left undefined. Trial patients with a complete response had baseline diversity similar to that of newly diagnosed patients, while partial responders and progressors had significantly lower diversity. Newly diagnosed patients were reported to have lower baseline TCR diversity than healthy donors, and relapsed/refractory patients were reported to have lower baseline TCR diversity still. By C4D1, a significant rise was seen in CD4+ TCR diversity but not in CD8+ TCR diversity (p=0.0027 vs p=0.16), and the rise was most apparent among complete responders (p=0.02).

Sequences were derived from peripheral blood mononuclear cells (PBMCs), sampled before the second cycle of nivolumab. This receptor was identified in a human donor with classical Hodgkin lymphoma. The V and J genes are TRBV27 and TRBJ2-1, and TRBD2 matches 7 of the central bases. The bases are TGTGCCAGCAGTTTCGCGGGGGATTGGGGCAATGAGCAGTTCTTC. This translates into CASSFAGDWGNEQFF.